This TCR beta chain was sequenced for a study of T cell repertoires in aging, cancer and after chemotherapy. Study-level findings and limits: Immunological memory after chemotherapy cannot be judged from the repertoire data. Across the chemotherapy interval, each cancer cohort showed higher median generation probability, suggesting thymic rebound. Compared with age-matched healthy donors, untreated hematological or solid cancer patients showed higher blood TCR clonality. Loss of evenness, beyond lost richness, contributed to age-related TCR diversity decline in cancer patients.

Peripheral blood genomic DNA, not sorted cells or RNA, was the template. Rearranged V-D-J TRB sequences were amplified with a mixed TRB-A/B primer pool. TCRdb reanalysed the multiplex PCR reads using MiXCR and keeps one entry per CDR3 protein. The repertoire holds several thousand distinct CDR3 sequences, with roughly 51% as singletons. CDR1 and CDR2 (germline): GTSNPN, SVGIG (reference sequence). Trimming removed 7 bases from V and 7 bases from J; junction bases left unmatched: 16. The CDR3 is 15 residues long. On this clonotype: What it binds is unknown.

Sequencing input: blood. J is TRBJ2-7 and V is TRBV30, with 10 bases lining up with TRBD2. The sequence derives from a human donor with a solid tumor. CDR3: CASSFLAGVPWEQYF. The CDR3, as DNA: TGTGCCTCATCCTTCCTAGCGGGAGTTCCATGGGAGCAGTACTTC.